The 12 T cell receptor beta chains reported below all come from one sample, sequenced in a study of identical twins. One entry per CDR3 protein, called by TCRdb with MiXCR from the 5' RACE reads. The top ten hold 2% to 2.5% of the sample, which has more than 250,000 distinct CDR3 sequences, more than 6.5% seen once. The data were also submitted as part of a second study, on yellow fever vaccine responses in identical twins.

The specimen sequenced was memory (CD45RO+) T cells sorted from blood. These TCRs come from a woman aged 18-29 years in good health.

This clonotype was observed a few times. CDR3 coding DNA: TGTGCCAGCAGTTGGGGACTAGGGCAAAACAATGAGCAGTTCTTC. Translated, it gives CASSWGLGQNNEQFF. J is TRBJ2-1 and V is TRBV28; 8 bases fit TRBD2. V was pared by 4 bases and J by 5 bases, with 7 bases of the junction left unmatched. From germline, CDR1 is MDHEN and CDR2 SYDVKM. The CDR3 has 15 residues.

In its sample, this clonotype was seen many times. The rearrangement joins TRBV7-9 to TRBJ2-5; D might be TRBD1 (6 bases). Germline V gene lookup returns CDR1 SEHNR and CDR2 FQNEAQ (reference sequence). Trimming pared 6 bases from V and 3 bases from J, leaving 11 bases between. CDR3 length: 13 amino acids. The CDR3 reads CASSWTVKETQYF. Written as DNA, the CDR3 is TGTGCCAGCAGTTGGACAGTAAAAGAGACCCAGTACTTC.

This clonotype appeared many times. V is TRBV20-1 and J is TRBJ2-1, with D possibly matching TRBD2 (5 bases). This CDR3 is 13 amino acids long. The V gene lost 6 bases and the J gene lost 2 bases, with 11 bases spanning the gap. The germline V gene has CDR1 DFQATT and CDR2 SNEGSKA (reference sequence). CDR3 bases: TGCAGTGCGTACCCCGGGACCTACAATGAGCAGTTCTTC. It specifies CSAYPGTYNEQFF.

The chain is built from TRBV20-1 and TRBJ1-2, with D tentatively TRBD1 (5 bases). The CDR3 extends over 13 amino acids. Per the germline V gene, CDR1 is DFQATT and CDR2 is SNEGSKA (reference sequence). The germline V and J ends were trimmed by 3 bases and 2 bases, with 10 bases remaining between them. CDR3 residues: CSARAGLNYGYTF. CDR3 nucleotide sequence: TGCAGTGCTAGGGCAGGGTTGAACTATGGCTACACCTTC.

This chain uses TRBV20-1 with TRBJ2-1; D ambiguous. Germline CDR1 is DFQATT and CDR2 is SNEGSKA (reference sequence). The germline V and J ends were trimmed by 3 bases and 2 bases, with 8 bases remaining between them. The CDR3 has 13 residues. The CDR3 loop reads CSASGPTYNEQFF. The CDR3 region has the DNA TGCAGTGCTAGCGGGCCCACCTACAATGAGCAGTTCTTC.

In its sample, this clonotype was seen a few times. This chain connects TRBV12-3 or TRBV12-4 to TRBJ1-5, with D tentatively TRBD1 (5 bases). The CDR3 totals 13 residues. V was pared by 7 bases and J by 1 base, with 8 bases between. CDR3 nucleotide sequence: TGTGCCAGCACCCGGGGGAGCAATCAGCCCCAGCATTTT. Protein: CASTRGSNQPQHF.

This clonotype was seen at least ten times. The chain links TRBV15 to TRBJ1-1; D remains ambiguous. This CDR3 has 13 amino acids. The V gene's germline CDR1 is LNHNV and CDR2 YYDKDF (reference sequence). V was cut by 0 bases and J by 2 bases, with 4 bases left in between. The CDR3 bases are TGTGCCACCAGCAGAGATCCCAACACTGAAGCTTTCTTT. Translation gives CATSRDPNTEAFF. Filled out from reference TRBV15 and TRBJ1-1, the complete variable domain reads DAMVIQNPRYQVTQFGKPVTLSCSQTLNHNVMYWYQQKSSQAPKLLFHYYDKDFNNEADTPDNFQSRRPNTSFCFLDIRSPGLGDTAMYLCATSRDPNTEAFFGQGTRLTVV.

J is TRBJ1-1 and V is TRBV6-5; TRBD1 matches 7 bases. Losses at the gene ends were 2 bases for V and 4 bases for J; bases not matched to a gene: 7. The length of the CDR3 is 15 residues. CDR1 and CDR2 from the germline V gene are MNHEY and SVGAGI. In nucleotides, the CDR3 is TGTGCCAGCAGTTACAAAACAGGGGTTACCACTGAAGCTTTCTTT. Protein product: CASSYKTGVTTEAFF.

The rearrangement links TRBV11-3 to TRBJ1-6; D may be TRBD1 (6 bases). Trimming removed 0 bases at V and 19 bases at J, with 16 bases between. Germline assignment: CDR1 SGHNT and CDR2 YENEEA. The CDR3 is 13 residues long. CDR3 region: CASSLDVGGTQHF. CDR3 DNA sequence: TGTGCCAGCAGCTTAGATGTGGGCGGGACACAACACTTT.

This clonotype was found many times. CDR3 loop: CASSSSGRSTIVEQFF. CDR3 nucleotide sequence: TGTGCCAGCAGCTCCAGTGGGCGGAGTACAATAGTGGAGCAGTTCTTC. The chain employs TRBV7-8 and TRBJ2-1; D unclear. The CDR3 spans 16 residues. Germline-derived CDR1 and CDR2 are SGHVS and FQNEAQ. V lost 4 bases and J 10 bases, leaving 23 bases between the germline ends.

This clonotype was counted between two and nine times. The chain employs TRBV20-1 and TRBJ1-5; D ambiguous. Trimming left V 5 bases short and J 0 bases short, with 5 bases between. Germline loops: CDR1 DFQATT, CDR2 SNEGSKA (reference sequence). The CDR3 totals 12 residues. CDR3 residues: CSAHSSNQPQHF. The CDR3 DNA reads as TGCAGTGCTCACAGTAGCAATCAGCCCCAGCATTTT.

Comments on this clonotype: A read error may be the cause here, since a much bigger clone is one base away. This chain uses TRBV7-9 with TRBJ2-1, with 8 positions matching TRBD1. CDR3 length: 16 residues. Per germline, CDR1 SEHNR and CDR2 FQNEAQ (reference sequence). The chain's CDR3 is CASTPPAGDRMNEQLF. Here the CDR3 DNA reads TGTGCCAGCACCCCCCCAGCCGGGGACAGGATGAATGAGCAGCTCTTC. Supplemented by reference TRBV7-9 and TRBJ2-1, the full variable domain reads DTGVSQNPRHKITKRGQNVTFRCDPISEHNRLYWYRQTLGQGPEFLTYFQNEAQLEKSRLLSDRFSAERPKGSFSTLEIQRTEQGDSAMYLCASTPPAGDRMNEQLFGPGTRLTVL.